Described below is a single T cell receptor (beta chain) sequence and its context. In the source study's methods: Estimated nucleated cell counts came from reference gene primer amplification. Profiled with immunoSEQ multiplex PCR; TCRdb holds only in-frame clones, not every one. V and J calls and clone size are as listed in that table; D and trimming were resolved from the DNA. The sample lists a few hundred thousand clones, about 91% occurring once. This CDR3 is 14 amino acids long. CDR1 SGHRS and CDR2 YFSETQ come from the germline V gene. Trimming pared 0 bases from V and 5 bases from J, leaving 10 bases between. The sample originates from a study of blood T cell repertoires in COVID-19. Study-wide context: Collection of acute and convalescent COVID-19 samples took place in the United States, Italy and Spain.

Sample: peripheral blood. The TCR comes from a woman in her sixties with acute or convalescent COVID-19. V usage is TRBV5-1 and J usage is TRBJ2-3; D ambiguous. For the CDR3, the DNA is TGCGCCAGCAGCTTGGAGCTACCGATAGATACGCAGTATTTT. It specifies CASSLELPIDTQYF. Using reference TRBV5-1 and TRBJ2-3 for the parts outside the CDR3, the full variable domain is KAGVTQTPRYLIKTRGQQVTLSCSPISGHRSVSWYQQTPGQGLQFLFEYFSETQRNKGNFPGRFSGRQFSNSRSEMNVSTLELGDSALYLCASSLELPIDTQYFGPGTRLTVL.